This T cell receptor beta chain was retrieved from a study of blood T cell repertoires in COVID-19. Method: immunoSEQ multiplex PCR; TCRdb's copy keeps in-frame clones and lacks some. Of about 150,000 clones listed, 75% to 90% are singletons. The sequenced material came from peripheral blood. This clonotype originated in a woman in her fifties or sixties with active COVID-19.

DNA for the CDR3: TGTGCCAGCAGTATCCCGCCTAGCGACTACAATGAGCAGTTCTTC. It codes for CASSIPPSDYNEQFF. The V call is TRBV28, the J call TRBJ2-1; D is possibly TRBD2 (6 bases). Germline V gene data show CDR1 as MDHEN and CDR2 as SYDVKM. The CDR3 sequence is 15 residues long. V was pared by 5 bases and J by 3 bases, with 14 bases between.